This T cell receptor (beta chain) derives from a study of blood T cell repertoires in COVID-19. Study background: COVID-19 samples, acute and convalescent, were from the United States, Italy and Spain. PBMCs, B-cell-depleted T cells, or T cells provided the cDNA or gDNA that made up the material.

CDR1 and CDR2 (germline): LNHDA, SQIVND (reference sequence). This CDR3 contains 17 residues. Trimming took 4 bases from V and 9 from J, leaving 28 bases between them. Original data processing: Researchers report that nucleated cell counts were estimated from reference gene primer amplification. Libraries were prepared by immunoSEQ multiplex PCR; TCRdb keeps only in-frame clonotypes and omits some of them. The DNA gave D and trimming, while V, J and clone size come from that table. In the table there are roughly 92,000 clones, 90% of which are singletons. Input material: peripheral blood. The receptor's source is a middle-aged man with acute or convalescent COVID-19. This chain connects TRBV19 to TRBJ2-7, with D possibly TRBD1 on 6 matching bases. In DNA, the CDR3 is TGTGCCAGTAGTACCCCCTCTACCGGGACACGGGTCACTACGCAGTACTTC. Protein sequence: CASSTPSTGTRVTTQYF.